A selection of T cell receptor beta chains follows, all from one sample in a study of T cells in Graves' hyperthyroidism and ophthalmopathy. TCRdb re-called the multiplex PCR reads with MiXCR, one entry per CDR3 protein. The table has 490,000 or so distinct CDR3 sequences, approximately 23% seen once. Sequenced: blood. Receptors were obtained from a woman in her 70s with Graves' ophthalmopathy. Both conserved end residues are part of each CDR3. The D gene is left open where the match is weak. Only some rows state a clone size, as once, few, many or a class for expanded clones.

d_gene,j_gene,v_gene,abundance,CDR3aa,CDR3nt
-,TRBJ2-1,TRBV7-9,-,CASRSSYNEQFF,TGTGCCAGTCGAAGCTCCTACAATGAGCAGTTCTTC
-,TRBJ1-1,TRBV20-1,few,CSARREPGDQNTEAFF,TGCAGTGCTAGACGGGAGCCGGGAGACCAGAACACTGAAGCTTTCTTT
-,TRBJ1-2,TRBV15,-,CATSSRRGSYGYTF,TGTGCCACCAGCAGCAGGCGAGGGAGCTATGGCTACACCTTC
TRBD1,TRBJ1-1,TRBV27,many,CASSWGGQGGTEAFF,TGTGCCAGCAGCTGGGGGGGACAGGGGGGCACTGAAGCTTTCTTT
TRBD1,TRBJ2-2,TRBV7-3,-,CASSLDPHGTANTGELFF,TGTGCCAGCAGCTTGGACCCACACGGGACAGCGAACACCGGGGAGCTGTTTTTT
TRBD1,TRBJ2-2,TRBV24-1,few,CATSDLGQGARNGELFF,TGTGCCACCAGTGACCTGGGACAGGGGGCGCGTAACGGGGAGCTGTTTTTT
TRBD2,TRBJ2-3,TRBV7-3,many,CASSLEIAGAKDTQYF,TGTGCCAGCAGCTTGGAGATAGCGGGAGCGAAAGATACGCAGTATTTT
-,TRBJ2-7,TRBV20-1,-,CSASRGSDDEQYF,TGCAGTGCTAGTCGGGGTTCCGACGACGAGCAGTACTTC
-,TRBJ2-1,TRBV5-1,few,CASGRLGSSYNEQFF,TGCGCCAGCGGCCGTCTGGGGAGCTCCTACAATGAGCAGTTCTTC
TRBD2,TRBJ2-3,TRBV15,-,CATSGTGTSGYTDTQYF,TGTGCCACCAGCGGGACCGGGACTAGCGGCTACACAGATACGCAGTATTTT
-,TRBJ1-3,TRBV30,-,CAWSVGQGPGNTIYF,TGTGCCTGGAGTGTTGGGCAGGGACCTGGAAACACCATATATTTT
-,TRBJ2-1,TRBV12-3/TRBV12-4,many,CASSLGRGSYNEQFF,TGTGCCAGCAGTTTAGGCAGGGGCTCCTACAATGAGCAGTTCTTC
-,TRBJ1-4,TRBV6-1,few,CASSSGEKLFF,TGTGCCAGCAGTTCCGGGGAAAAACTGTTTTTT
-,TRBJ2-7,TRBV7-9,-,CASEGYEQYF,TGTGCCAGCGAGGGCTACGAGCAGTACTTC
TRBD2,TRBJ2-7,TRBV20-1,-,CSARDPLADYEQYF,TGCAGTGCTAGAGATCCACTAGCGGACTACGAGCAGTACTTC
-,TRBJ2-3,TRBV5-1,few,CASSPPRDNTDTQYF,TGCGCCAGCAGCCCACCCCGGGACAACACAGATACGCAGTATTTT
-,TRBJ2-7,TRBV5-1,few,CASSLNRNEQYF,TGCGCCAGCAGCTTAAACAGGAACGAGCAGTACTTC
-,TRBJ1-1,TRBV10-1,many,CASSETLGDTEAFF,TGCGCCAGCAGTGAGACTTTAGGGGACACTGAAGCTTTCTTT
TRBD2,TRBJ2-1,TRBV7-9,few,CASSTGLAFAGEQFF,TGTGCCAGCAGTACGGGACTAGCGTTTGCCGGTGAGCAGTTCTTC
TRBD2,TRBJ2-1,TRBV12-3/TRBV12-4,many,CASSPPPPGTRVPEQFF,TGTGCCAGCAGTCCTCCCCCCCCCGGGACTAGAGTGCCTGAGCAGTTCTTC
-,TRBJ2-3,TRBV5-1,few,CASSPQGGSNTDTQYF,TGCGCCAGCAGCCCCCAGGGGGGGTCGAACACAGATACGCAGTATTTT
TRBD2,TRBJ2-2,TRBV28,few,CASSLWASGNTGELFF,TGTGCCAGCAGTTTATGGGCTAGCGGAAACACCGGGGAGCTGTTTTTT
-,TRBJ1-2,TRBV19,-,CASSITGRGYTF,TGTGCCAGTAGTATCACAGGGAGAGGCTACACCTTC
-,TRBJ2-3,TRBV3-1,few,CASSRRGGAGDTQYF,TGTGCCAGCAGCCGCAGGGGAGGGGCTGGAGATACGCAGTATTTT
-,TRBJ1-2,TRBV5-1,-,CASSLAEFDYGYTF,TGCGCCAGCAGCTTGGCGGAGTTCGACTATGGCTACACCTTC
-,TRBJ2-5,TRBV30,-,CAWTGGSGHIQETQYF,TGTGCCTGGACCGGGGGATCGGGACATATACAAGAGACCCAGTACTTC
TRBD1,TRBJ2-1,TRBV5-1,-,CASSLVAGGSDEQFF,TGCGCCAGCAGCTTGGTGGCAGGGGGCTCCGATGAGCAGTTCTTC
-,TRBJ1-6,TRBV5-1,-,CASSSVGDGSPLHF,TGCGCCAGCAGCTCCGTAGGGGACGGTTCACCCCTCCACTTT
-,TRBJ1-2,TRBV27,-,CASSLSRARGGENYGYTF,TGTGCCAGCAGTTTATCTAGGGCCCGGGGAGGGGAAAACTATGGCTACACCTTC
-,TRBJ1-1,TRBV7-6,few,CASYPGFRMNTEAFF,TGTGCCAGCTACCCAGGGTTTCGGATGAACACTGAAGCTTTCTTT
-,TRBJ2-7,TRBV5-5,-,CASSSYGRYSYEQYF,TGTGCCAGCAGCTCTTATGGGCGGTACTCCTACGAGCAGTACTTC
-,TRBJ1-2,TRBV6-1,few,CASSGPRWTNNYGYTF,TGTGCCAGCAGTGGCCCAAGGTGGACCAATAACTATGGCTACACCTTC
TRBD1,TRBJ2-3,TRBV10-3,few,CAISSPGQGTDTQYF,TGTGCCATCAGTTCCCCGGGACAGGGCACAGATACGCAGTATTTT
-,TRBJ1-1,TRBV2,many,CASSELEMNTEAFF,TGTGCCAGCAGTGAATTAGAGATGAACACTGAAGCTTTCTTT
-,TRBJ2-6,TRBV6-2/TRBV6-3,-,CASRRHQLSGANVLTF,TGTGCCAGCAGAAGGCATCAGCTATCTGGGGCCAACGTCCTGACTTTC
TRBD2,TRBJ2-1,TRBV5-6,-,CASSSIAGQQFF,TGTGCCAGCAGCTCTATAGCGGGACAGCAGTTCTTC
-,TRBJ1-1,TRBV5-1,-,CASSLGQLGVTEAFF,TGCGCCAGCAGCCTAGGACAGTTGGGCGTCACTGAAGCTTTCTTT
TRBD1,TRBJ1-2,TRBV7-3,-,CASQPAPQGGYGYTF,TGTGCCAGCCAACCCGCCCCCCAGGGGGGGTATGGCTACACCTTC
TRBD2,TRBJ2-6,TRBV29-1,-,CSAFGTTHSGANVLTF,TGCAGCGCGTTTGGGACTACCCACTCTGGGGCCAACGTCCTGACTTTC
-,TRBJ2-7,TRBV6-2/TRBV6-3,-,CASSYRATGGAFRPYEQYF,TGTGCCAGCAGTTACAGAGCGACAGGCGGGGCCTTCCGGCCCTACGAGCAGTACTTC
TRBD2,TRBJ2-5,TRBV2,-,CASMTWASGRETQYF,TGTGCCAGCATGACCTGGGCTAGCGGGAGAGAGACCCAGTACTTC
-,TRBJ2-3,TRBV5-1,-,CASSRAGPTDTQYF,TGCGCCAGCAGCCGAGCGGGCCCCACAGATACGCAGTATTTT
-,TRBJ1-2,TRBV29-1,-,CSVAVRVGYGYTF,TGCAGCGTCGCGGTGCGGGTAGGCTATGGCTACACCTTC
-,TRBJ2-7,TRBV4-3,few,CASSQEGFPWQLEQYF,TGCGCCAGCAGCCAAGAAGGCTTTCCATGGCAGCTCGAGCAGTACTTC
-,TRBJ1-1,TRBV30,-,CAWGWDPNTEAFF,TGTGCCTGGGGCTGGGATCCGAACACTGAAGCTTTCTTT
TRBD1,TRBJ1-1,TRBV5-1,-,CASSATGRDTEAFF,TGCGCCAGCAGCGCGACAGGGAGGGACACTGAAGCTTTCTTT
TRBD1,TRBJ1-1,TRBV6-1,-,CASGQGERNTEAFF,TGTGCCAGCGGACAGGGGGAACGGAACACTGAAGCTTTCTTT
TRBD1,TRBJ2-7,TRBV19,-,CASSPPGQGTREQYF,TGTGCCAGTAGTCCTCCGGGACAGGGGACGCGAGAGCAGTACTTC
TRBD2,TRBJ2-3,TRBV7-9,few,CASSASGGADTQYF,TGTGCCAGCAGCGCCAGTGGGGGGGCAGATACGCAGTATTTT
-,TRBJ2-7,TRBV7-9,-,CASSLAGSPWSEQYF,TGTGCCAGCAGCTTAGCGGGCAGTCCTTGGTCCGAGCAGTACTTC
TRBD2,TRBJ2-3,TRBV20-1,few,CSARDGTAAGVTDTQYF,TGCAGTGCTAGAGATGGTACCGCAGCGGGGGTCACAGATACGCAGTATTTT